The rows below give T cell receptor beta chains drawn from one sample of a study of T cells after yellow fever vaccination. TCRdb processed the 5' RACE reads anew with MiXCR; each CDR3 protein has one entry. The data hold 300,000 or so distinct CDR3 sequences, with around 6.8% observed a single time. The sample in question was PBMCs, obtained around 45 days after the first yellow fever vaccination. Receptors originate from a man aged 18 to 29 who received the YFV17D yellow fever vaccine. Each CDR3 is given with its conserved first and last residue. The order of the fields is CDR3 DNA, CDR3 protein, D gene, J gene, clone size, V gene. A D gene is named only where the DNA matches it firmly. Some rows have no size entry. The others give once, few or many, or a class for an expanded clone.

TGTGCCAGCAGCGTCGGGACTACAGACACCGGGGAGCTGTTTTTT | CASSVGTTDTGELFF | TRBD2 | TRBJ2-2 | NA | TRBV7-9
TGCAGTGCTAGAGCCCGCGACGGGGGGATCTACAATGAGCAGTTCTTC | CSARARDGGIYNEQFF | TRBD2 | TRBJ2-1 | NA | TRBV20-1
TGTGCCAGCTCACCTCTATTCCCAGGCGATGAGCAGTTCTTC | CASSPLFPGDEQFF | NA | TRBJ2-1 | NA | TRBV18
TGCGCCAGCAGCCCGGGGGGAGGGGGTAATTCACCCCTCCACTTT | CASSPGGGGNSPLHF | NA | TRBJ1-6 | few | TRBV4-1
TGTGCCAGCTCACCGGGGGGAGACTACGAGCAGTACTTC | CASSPGGDYEQYF | NA | TRBJ2-7 | NA | TRBV18
TGTGCCAGCAGCCCGGGGGGGGAGAGCCGTGGAAACACCATATATTTT | CASSPGGESRGNTIYF | NA | TRBJ1-3 | few | TRBV7-9
TGCAGTGCTAGAGCAGGGCTTACTGAAGCTTTCTTT | CSARAGLTEAFF | NA | TRBJ1-1 | NA | TRBV20-1
TGTGCCAGCAGTTTTCTTGGGCGGGGGAAGCACACAGATACGCAGTATTTT | CASSFLGRGKHTDTQYF | TRBD2 | TRBJ2-3 | NA | TRBV27
TGTGCCAGCAGTTATAGAGGGGTGGAGACCCAGTACTTC | CASSYRGVETQYF | NA | TRBJ2-5 | few | TRBV6-5
TGCAGCGTTGTCCCCCGGACGGTGAACACTGAAGCTTTCTTT | CSVVPRTVNTEAFF | NA | TRBJ1-1 | NA | TRBV29-1
TGTGCCAGCAGCTTGAACAGGGGGCCCACTGAAGCTTTCTTT | CASSLNRGPTEAFF | TRBD1 | TRBJ1-1 | few | TRBV5-4
TGTGCCAGCAGCTTAGCCTCGGGACTAGCGGGGCGCGACACCGGGGAGCTGTTTTTT | CASSLASGLAGRDTGELFF | TRBD2 | TRBJ2-2 | few | TRBV7-6
TGCAGTGCTAGACTACAGGGAAGCGAGCAGTACTTC | CSARLQGSEQYF | NA | TRBJ2-7 | NA | TRBV20-1
TGTGCCACCAGGAGGGCCAGGGAGGCAGATACGCAGTATTTT | CATRRAREADTQYF | NA | TRBJ2-3 | few | TRBV15
TGTGCCAGCAGCTCCGGCAGGGGCCGGGGAAACACCATATATTTT | CASSSGRGRGNTIYF | NA | TRBJ1-3 | many | TRBV5-6
TGCAGCGTTGAAGACAGGGTTTTGGGTGAAAAACTGTTTTTT | CSVEDRVLGEKLFF | NA | TRBJ1-4 | few | TRBV29-1
TGCGCCAGCAGCCCGAGCTCCCCCGGGACAGGGGTAGTGAGGGGCACAGATACGCAGTATTTT | CASSPSSPGTGVVRGTDTQYF | TRBD1 | TRBJ2-3 | NA | TRBV5-1
TGTGCCAGCAGCCGGGACGGGGGCGCTTCCTACGAGCAGTACTTC | CASSRDGGASYEQYF | NA | TRBJ2-7 | NA | TRBV6-1
TGCAGCGTTGAAGTGGCAGTTCAAGAGACCCAGTACTTC | CSVEVAVQETQYF | NA | TRBJ2-5 | many | TRBV29-1
TGTGCCAGCACCTCACGACTAGCGGGGGCCCTTAGCTCCTACGAGCAGTACTTC | CASTSRLAGALSSYEQYF | TRBD2 | TRBJ2-7 | NA | TRBV7-8
TGTGCCAGCAGCCCCTATGGCTGGGGTGGAACAGATACGCAGTATTTT | CASSPYGWGGTDTQYF | NA | TRBJ2-3 | few | TRBV9
TGTGCCAGCAGCCCTCGGACTAGCGGGGGGTTCACAGATACGCAGTATTTT | CASSPRTSGGFTDTQYF | TRBD2 | TRBJ2-3 | few | TRBV9